The 23 T cell receptor beta chains reported below all come from one sample, sequenced in a study of coeliac disease. Study-wide findings and caveats: Control samples showed higher TRB and TRG clonality than intraepithelial and lamina propria samples in active celiac disease.

The antigens for these receptors are not known. Profiled with immunoSEQ multiplex PCR; TCRdb holds only in-frame clones, not every one. Among 3,700 or so clones listed, around 66% were seen once. The specimen was intraepithelial lymphocytes from the gut. These receptors were obtained from a woman under 30 with active celiac disease.

The chain has TRBV5-1 and TRBJ2-1; 9 bases are a match to TRBD2. The germline V gene has CDR1 SGHRS and CDR2 YFSETQ. This CDR3 has 15 residues. V dropped 0 bases and J dropped 5; count of bases not matched to a gene: 3. DNA for the CDR3: TGCGCCAGCAGCTTGGGGAGCGGGGGGAACAATGAGCAGTTCTTC. This encodes CASSLGSGGNNEQFF.

The chain combines TRBV2 with TRBJ1-2; TRBD1 matches 7 bases. CDR3 length: 11 amino acids. The V segment lost 10 bases and the J segment 7 bases; nucleotides outside the gene matches: 6. Germline V gives CDR1 SNHLY, CDR2 FYNNEI. The CDR3 protein is CAIRQGVGYTF. CDR3 bases: TGTGCCATCCGACAGGGAGTTGGCTACACCTTC.

The rearrangement joins TRBV6-1 to TRBJ1-4, with no clear D. The CDR3 loop spans 12 amino acids. The germline V and J ends were trimmed by 5 bases and 7 bases, with 8 bases remaining between them. Germline assignment: CDR1 MNHNS and CDR2 SASEGT. The CDR3 DNA sequence: TGTGCCAGCAGTCTCGAGGGTGAAAAACTGTTTTTT. Amino acid sequence: CASSLEGEKLFF.

The rearrangement uses TRBV6-1 and TRBJ2-7, with 8 bases aligning to TRBD1. This CDR3 contains 15 residues. CDR1 and CDR2 (germline): MNHNS, SASEGT. With 2 bases clipped from V and 2 bases from J, the junction kept 5 bases outside the gene matches. The CDR3 loop is CASSELGDRTYEQYF. The CDR3 DNA sequence: TGTGCCAGCAGTGAATTGGGGGACAGGACCTACGAGCAGTACTTC.

The table lists this clone with a few counts. In DNA form, the CDR3 reads TGTGCCAGCAACGGGGGGGGTGGGGATGAGCAGTTCTTC. Amino acid sequence: CASNGGGGDEQFF. The genes are TRBV6-5 and TRBJ2-1; 8 bases map to TRBD2. J lost 8 bases, V lost 7 bases, and 7 bases had no gene match. Germline CDR1 is MNHEY and CDR2 is SVGAGI. The CDR3 totals 13 residues.

The J gene is TRBJ2-7, the V gene TRBV23-1; TRBD1 aligns across 7 bases. TRBV23-1 is filed as an ORF, its function uncertain. J lost 5 bases, V lost 4 bases, and 17 bases had no gene match. This CDR3 contains 17 residues. The CDR3 sequence: CASSPPHQGEATHEQYV. As DNA, the CDR3 is TGCGCCAGCAGTCCGCCCCACCAGGGGGAAGCCACCCACGAGCAGTACGTC.

This clone has just a few counts. The rearrangement joins TRBV5-6 to TRBJ2-1; D remains unclear. V was pared by 1 base and J by 0 bases, with 5 bases between. Per germline, CDR1 SGHDT and CDR2 YYEEEE. The CDR3 contains 14 residues. The CDR3 sequence is CASSLFNSYNEQFF. In DNA form, the CDR3 reads TGTGCCAGCAGCTTGTTTAACTCCTACAATGAGCAGTTCTTC. Supplemented by reference TRBV5-6 and TRBJ2-1, the full variable domain reads DAGVTQSPTHLIKTRGQQVTLRCSPKSGHDTVSWYQQALGQGPQFIFQYYEEEERQRGNFPDRFSGHQFPNYSSELNVNALLLGDSALYLCASSLFNSYNEQFFGPGTRLTVL.

This CDR3 is CSVSTVMNTEAFF. The CDR3 DNA reads as TGCAGCGTCTCGACAGTCATGAACACTGAAGCTTTCTTT. This chain uses TRBV29-1 with TRBJ1-1; D possibly corresponds to TRBD1 (5 bases). The V end was cut by 6 bases, the J end by 0 bases, with 11 bases between. Germline CDR1 and CDR2: SQVTM and ANQGSEA. This CDR3 is built from 13 residues.

The gene calls are TRBV6-6 and TRBJ1-1, with unresolved D. Per the germline V gene, CDR1 is MNHNY and CDR2 is SVGAGI (reference sequence). The V and J ends lost 7 bases and 3 bases respectively, with 9 bases between them. The CDR3 covers 12 residues. DNA for the CDR3: TGTGCCAGCACCAGACACGACACTGAAGCTTTCTTT. It is translated as CASTRHDTEAFF.

The rearrangement links TRBV2 to TRBJ2-7; D is possibly TRBD2 (6 bases). Trimming removed 3 bases at V and 6 bases at J, with 21 bases between. The V gene's germline CDR1 is SNHLY and CDR2 FYNNEI. CDR3 length: 16 amino acids. As DNA, the CDR3 is TGTGCCAGCAGTGAGAGGTTCGGACACTGGGAGGCCGAGCAGTACTTC. Translated: CASSERFGHWEAEQYF.

The chain carries TRBV5-8 and TRBJ2-7; 10 positions match TRBD2. V shed 5 bases, J shed 6 bases, and the junction held 17 bases outside the gene matches. The CDR3 is 17 residues long. From germline, CDR1 is SGHTS and CDR2 YDEGEE. The CDR3 nucleotides are TGTGCCAGCAGTTACTCGTCCCCCCTAGCGGGGGTTCGCGAGCAGTACTTC. It specifies CASSYSSPLAGVREQYF. Filled out from reference TRBV5-8 and TRBJ2-7, the complete variable domain reads EAGVTQSPTHLIKTRGQQATLRCSPISGHTSVYWYQQALGLGLQFLLWYDEGEERNRGNFPPRFSGRQFPNYSSELNVNALELEDSALYLCASSYSSPLAGVREQYFGPGTRLTVT.

This clone was counted only a few times. The chain uses TRBV11-3 and TRBJ1-5; D might be TRBD1 (6 bases). Trimming took off 5 bases at V and 1 base at J, with 15 bases between the two ends. Looked up from germline, CDR1 is SGHNT and CDR2 is YENEEA. This CDR3 is 16 amino acids long. The CDR3 loop is CASSPRAGASNQPQHF. CDR3 DNA: TGTGCCAGCAGCCCCCGCGCAGGGGCGAGCAATCAGCCCCAGCATTTT.

V gene TRBV29-1 combines with J gene TRBJ2-1; the D gene is possibly TRBD1 (5 bases). The CDR3 runs 13 residues. With 4 bases removed from V and 5 bases from J, the gap between germline ends came to 12 bases. Germline V gene lookup returns CDR1 SQVTM and CDR2 ANQGSEA. CDR3 nucleotide sequence: TGCAGCGTTGGCCCCAGGGTTGACAATGAGCAGTTCTTC. Its protein product is CSVGPRVDNEQFF.

V and J are TRBV27 and TRBJ1-5; 9 positions agree with TRBD1. The germline V gene encodes CDR1 MNHEY and CDR2 SMNVEV (reference sequence). The V and J ends lost 5 bases and 1 base, in that order; junction bases with no gene match: 3. CDR3 length equals 15 residues. The CDR3 here is CASSAGTGSNQPQHF. In DNA form, the CDR3 reads TGTGCCAGCAGTGCCGGGACAGGGAGCAATCAGCCCCAGCATTTT.

Only a few counts were recorded for this clone. V is TRBV28 and J is TRBJ2-3; 7 bases align to TRBD1. Germline-derived CDR1 and CDR2 are MDHEN and SYDVKM. The CDR3 covers 13 residues. The ends lost 8 bases at V and 2 bases at J; junction bases unmatched: 4. The chain's CDR3 is CASCTGVTDTQYF. The CDR3 DNA is TGTGCCAGCTGTACAGGGGTCACAGATACGCAGTATTTT.

This sequence joins TRBV30 and TRBJ1-4; 9 bases are a match to TRBD1. The CDR3 length is 18 residues. Germline V gene lookup returns CDR1 GTSNPN and CDR2 SVGIG (reference sequence). With 6 bases clipped from V and 0 bases from J, the junction kept 14 bases outside the gene matches. The CDR3 spells CACLVGQGLGATNEKLFF. As DNA, the CDR3 is TGTGCCTGCTTGGTGGGACAGGGACTCGGTGCAACTAATGAAAAACTGTTTTTT. The whole variable domain, remainder taken from reference TRBV30 and TRBJ1-4, is SQTIHQWPATLVQPVGSPLSLECTVEGTSNPNLYWYRQAAGRGLQLLFYSVGIGQISSEVPQNLSASRPQDRQFILSSKKLLLSDSGFYLCACLVGQGLGATNEKLFFGSGTQLSVL.

This clone was found once. The V gene is TRBV19, the J gene TRBJ2-1; no definite D call. Germline-derived CDR1 and CDR2 are LNHDA and SQIVND (reference sequence). The CDR3 spans 13 residues. With 5 bases removed from V and 6 bases from J, the gap between germline ends came to 11 bases. This CDR3 reads CASSGSGGNEQFF. CDR3 in DNA: TGTGCCAGTAGTGGGTCGGGTGGCAATGAGCAGTTCTTC.

As regards this clone: A far larger clone is one base from this, pointing to a likely read error. The rearrangement joins TRBV4-1 to TRBJ1-2, with a tentative D call TRBD1 (6 bases). Trimming removed 2 bases at V and 3 bases at J, with 19 bases between. This CDR3 comprises 17 residues. Germline values: CDR1 MGHRA, CDR2 YSYEKL. CDR3 coding DNA: TGCGCCAGCAGCCAAAGTTGGGTTGCAGGGGATTACTATGGCTACACCTTC. It specifies CASSQSWVAGDYYGYTF.

The CDR3 spells CASSFLRGQGPGADTQYF. Written as DNA, the CDR3 is TGTGCCAGCAGCTTCTTACGAGGGCAGGGACCGGGGGCAGATACGCAGTATTTT. The chain uses TRBV7-9 and TRBJ2-3; maybe TRBD2 (6 bases). Trimming shortened V by 3 bases and J by 4 bases, and 23 bases separated the two germline ends. CDR3 length: 18 residues. The germline V gene encodes CDR1 SEHNR and CDR2 FQNEAQ (reference sequence).

The V call is TRBV27, the J call TRBJ2-7; a possible D gene is TRBD2 (5 bases). The CDR3 runs to 11 residues. Germline-derived CDR1 and CDR2 are MNHEY and SMNVEV (reference sequence). Trimming removed 2 bases from V and 7 bases from J, with 6 bases in between. The CDR3 nucleotides are TGTGCCAGCAGTTTAGGCGGGGAGCAGTACTTC. This encodes CASSLGGEQYF.

The chain employs TRBV7-2 and TRBJ2-3; 10 bases agree with TRBD1. Trimming at V came to 4 bases and at J to 1 base, leaving 5 bases not matched to a gene. Germline V gene data show CDR1 as SGHTA and CDR2 as FQGNSA. The CDR3 is 16 amino acids. The CDR3 is CASSWGGTGGTDTQYF. The CDR3 nucleotides read TGTGCCAGCAGCTGGGGGGGGACAGGGGGCACAGATACGCAGTATTTT. Supplemented by reference TRBV7-2 and TRBJ2-3, the full variable domain reads GAGVSQSPSNKVTEKGKDVELRCDPISGHTALYWYRQSLGQGLEFLIYFQGNSAPDKSGLPSDRFSAERTGGSVSTLTIQRTQQEDSAVYLCASSWGGTGGTDTQYFGPGTRLTVL.

The rearrangement uses TRBV28 and TRBJ1-3; D not resolved. V gave up 3 bases and J gave up 5 bases, with 17 bases separating them. The CDR3 consists of 16 residues. Germline V CDR1 and CDR2: MDHEN, SYDVKM. CDR3 nucleotide sequence: TGTGCCAGCAGTTTGAATGCCATACTCATTCGAAACACCATATATTTT. This sequence encodes CASSLNAILIRNTIYF.

J is TRBJ1-1 and V is TRBV7-6; no reliable D call. The CDR3 has 13 amino acids. CDR1 and CDR2 (germline): SGHVS, FNYEAQ. V dropped 1 base and J dropped 1 base, with 4 bases sitting between them. The CDR3 nucleotides are TGTGCCAGCAGCTTAGGGCAGAACACTGAAGCTTTCTTT. It codes for CASSLGQNTEAFF.